This T cell receptor beta chain was retrieved from a study of blood T cell repertoires in COVID-19. There are 15 residues in the CDR3. Germline V gene lookup returns CDR1 KGHSH and CDR2 LQKENI. V was shortened by 3 bases and J by 4 bases, with 13 bases between the two germline ends. Sequenced by immunoSEQ multiplex PCR; TCRdb stores in-frame clones only, minus some. The data show about 160,000 clones, roughly 85% seen once. This rearrangement joins TRBV18 to TRBJ1-3, with D tentatively TRBD1 (6 bases). The sequencing input was peripheral blood. This clonotype was obtained from a human donor with acute or convalescent COVID-19. The donor label of this sample is uncertain. DNA of the CDR3: TGTGCCAGCTCACCTACCACAGGGTCCGGAAACACCATATATTTT. Translated, it gives CASSPTTGSGNTIYF.